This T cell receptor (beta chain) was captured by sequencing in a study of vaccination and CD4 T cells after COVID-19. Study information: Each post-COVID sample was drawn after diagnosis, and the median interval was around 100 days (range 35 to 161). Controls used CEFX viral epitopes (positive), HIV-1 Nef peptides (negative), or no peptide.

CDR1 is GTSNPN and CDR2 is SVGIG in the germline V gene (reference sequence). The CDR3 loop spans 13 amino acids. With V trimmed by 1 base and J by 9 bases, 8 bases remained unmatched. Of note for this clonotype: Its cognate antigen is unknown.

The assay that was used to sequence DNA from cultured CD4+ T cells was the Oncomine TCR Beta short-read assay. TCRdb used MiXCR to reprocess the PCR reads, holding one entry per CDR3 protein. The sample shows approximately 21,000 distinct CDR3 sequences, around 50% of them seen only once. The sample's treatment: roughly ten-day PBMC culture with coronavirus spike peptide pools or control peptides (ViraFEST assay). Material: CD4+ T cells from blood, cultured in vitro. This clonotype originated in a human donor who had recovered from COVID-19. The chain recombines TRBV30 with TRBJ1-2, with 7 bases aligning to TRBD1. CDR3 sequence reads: CAWSASGTASYTF. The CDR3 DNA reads TGTGCCTGGAGTGCCAGCGGGACAGCGAGCTACACCTTC.